The TCR beta chain under discussion was sequenced for a study of human T cells and chemical hapten exposure. TCRdb called the RACE reads again in MiXCR, with one record for every CDR3 protein. The data show around 380,000 distinct CDR3 sequences, 5% to 6.5% seen once. Time point indicated: pre-sensitization, week 0. Treatment specified: therapeutic diphenylcyclopropenone sensitization with weekly scalp DPC. The germline V gene encodes CDR1 SQVTM and CDR2 ANQGSEA. This CDR3 is 14 amino acids long. V shed 3 bases, J shed 0 bases, and the junction held 2 bases outside the gene matches. The sample holds a few counts of this clonotype.

Here the sequenced sample was whole blood, taken in connection with sensitization to the hapten diphenylcyclopropenone (DPC). The chain has TRBV29-1 and TRBJ2-1, with 7 bases fitting TRBD2. The receptor was derived from a woman aged 18-30 years with alopecia areata. Some clones in this sample may be carry-over from other donors' samples. CDR3 loop: CSVERGISYNEQFF. The DNA for the CDR3 is TGCAGCGTTGAGCGGGGGATCTCCTACAATGAGCAGTTCTTC.